The 12 T cell receptor beta chains given below trace back to one sample, sequenced in a study of cytomegalovirus exposure and HLA in healthy donors. This table comes from immunoSEQ multiplex PCR, and its TCRdb copy is limited to in-frame clones, with some not included. Of about 130,000 clones in the sample, approximately 89% were seen once. The source material was PBMCs. Receptor source: a woman between 18 and 30 years old in good health and CMV-seropositive.

This clone has only one observation. The J gene is TRBJ2-7, the V gene TRBV19, with 9 bases identical to TRBD2. Germline V gives CDR1 LNHDA, CDR2 SQIVND (reference sequence). There are 17 residues in the CDR3. The V segment lost 1 base and the J segment 4 bases; nucleotides outside the gene matches: 11. This chain's CDR3 is CASSIGPHLAGHYEQYF. Written as DNA, the CDR3 is TGTGCCAGTAGTATAGGCCCACATCTAGCGGGGCATTACGAGCAGTACTTC.

V usage is TRBV11-2 and J usage is TRBJ2-3, with 8 positions matching TRBD1. Trimming at V came to 5 bases and at J to 3 bases, leaving 10 bases not matched to a gene. Germline CDR1 SGHAT, CDR2 FQNNGV. CDR3 length: 16 residues. CDR3 amino acids: CASSGAQGARTDTQYF. Here the CDR3 DNA reads TGTGCCAGCAGCGGGGCCCAGGGGGCAAGGACAGATACGCAGTATTTT.

A single count supports this clone. The chain's CDR3 is CASSSGVNQPQHF. In DNA, the CDR3 is TGTGCCAGCAGTTCAGGGGTCAATCAGCCCCAGCATTTT. J is TRBJ1-5 and V is TRBV27; tentative D call: TRBD1 (6 bases). Looked up from germline, CDR1 is MNHEY and CDR2 is SMNVEV (reference sequence). The CDR3 covers 13 residues. Deletions cut 4 bases from V and 3 bases from J, with 7 bases between.

V usage is TRBV6-5 and J usage is TRBJ2-7; perhaps TRBD1 as D (5 bases). This CDR3 is built from 13 residues. Trimming removed 4 bases at V and 7 bases at J, with 14 bases between. The germline V gene encodes CDR1 MNHEY and CDR2 SVGAGI. DNA for the CDR3: TGTGCCAGCAGTTTGCCTGGGGCCGGAGAGCAGTACTTC. This encodes CASSLPGAGEQYF.

The rearrangement joins TRBV11-3 to TRBJ2-1; D is uncertain. This CDR3 region has 15 residues. Germline V gene sequence: CDR1 SGHNT, CDR2 YENEEA. V was cut by 1 base and J by 7 bases, with 14 bases left in between. The CDR3 DNA sequence: TGTGCCAGCAGCTTAGGAGGAGATTGGCCTAATGAGCAGTTCTTC. It is translated as CASSLGGDWPNEQFF.

This clone turned up a few times. The chain is built from TRBV28 and TRBJ1-5; D is perhaps TRBD1 (5 bases). The CDR3 runs 14 residues. Germline V gene lookup returns CDR1 MDHEN and CDR2 SYDVKM. V lost 5 bases, J lost 5 bases, and 13 bases lay in between. The CDR3 DNA reads as TGTGCCAGCAGTCTCAGGGTGCGAGATCAGCCCCAGCATTTT. Its protein is CASSLRVRDQPQHF.

V usage is TRBV7-2 and J usage is TRBJ2-3; 9 bases fit TRBD1. V gave up 5 bases and J gave up 3 bases; unmatched junction bases: 6. The CDR3 has 15 residues. CDR1 SGHTA and CDR2 FQGNSA come from the germline V gene. The CDR3 reads CASSPGDRVTDTQYF. CDR3 sequence (DNA): TGTGCCAGCAGCCCCGGGGACAGGGTGACAGATACGCAGTATTTT.

CDR3 region: CASSLARGAYNEQFF. CDR3 DNA: TGTGCCAGCAGCCTCGCACGTGGAGCTTACAATGAGCAGTTCTTC. The V gene is TRBV14, the J gene TRBJ2-1, with no clear D. The CDR3 runs 15 residues. Per germline, CDR1 SGHDN and CDR2 FVKESK. Trimming pared 4 bases from V and 4 bases from J, leaving 14 bases between.

The V and J genes are TRBV5-1 and TRBJ2-7, with a possible D match to TRBD2 (6 bases). V dropped 4 bases and J dropped 2 bases, with 13 bases sitting between them. The germline gives CDR1 SGHRS, CDR2 YFSETQ. This CDR3 has 14 residues. The CDR3, as DNA: TGCGCCAGCAGCCGCGAGGGACTGGCCTACGAGCAGTACTTC. It specifies CASSREGLAYEQYF.

This clone was recorded once. The rearrangement uses TRBV10-2 and TRBJ1-2; D perhaps matches TRBD1 (5 bases). CDR3 size: 14 residues. CDR1 is WSHSY, CDR2 SAAADI, per germline. V was trimmed by 6 bases and J by 6 bases, leaving 17 bases between them. The CDR3 DNA reads TGCGCCAGCAGATCAGGGAGGGTAGAGAATGGCTACACCTTC. This sequence encodes CASRSGRVENGYTF.

This chain connects TRBV4-1 to TRBJ2-1; 11 bases are a match to TRBD2. V was clipped by 3 bases and J by 10 bases; unmatched bases: 8. The CDR3 sequence is 15 residues long. Germline V lookup: CDR1 MGHRA, CDR2 YSYEKL. CDR3 DNA: TGCGCCAGCAGCCACCTAGCGGGGGGCCATCAGGAGCAGTTCTTC. Amino acids: CASSHLAGGHQEQFF.

The V and J genes are TRBV5-1 and TRBJ2-5, with a weak D call TRBD2 (5 bases). Trimming shortened V by 6 bases and J by 7 bases, and 19 bases separated the two germline ends. The length of the CDR3 is 14 residues. CDR1 SGHRS and CDR2 YFSETQ come from the germline V gene. As DNA, the CDR3 is TGCGCCAGCAAAGCGGAATCCATTATAGGGACCCAGTACTTC. It yields the protein CASKAESIIGTQYF.